These T cell receptor beta chains were read from a single sample in a study of CXCR3-negative and CXCR3-positive naive CD8 T cells. No DNA is given; TCRdb re-called the 5' RACE reads and lists each CDR3 protein once. The sample's table shows some 120,000 distinct CDR3 sequences. Input material: naive CXCR3+ CD8+ T cells from blood. All receptors come from a human donor in good health. Some clones in this sample may be carry-over from other donors' samples. Each CDR3 is given with its conserved first and last residue.

13	TRBV7-9	TRBJ2-1	CASRGWPFNGQFF
17	TRBV6-2/TRBV6-3	TRBJ1-3	CPSSLAENSFSGNTIYF
15	TRBV9	TRBJ1-4	CASSVGGTDHEKLFF
14	TRBV7-9	TRBJ1-1	CASRSSGDWTEAFF
13	TRBV29-1	TRBJ1-1	CSVEDAMNTEAFF
14	TRBV27	TRBJ2-3	CASSQGLLTDTQYF
16	TRBV28	TRBJ1-1	CASSFWDGTLNTEAFF
16	TRBV29-1	TRBJ2-2	CSVDFPGEGDTGELFF
13	TRBV28	TRBJ2-7	CASSLRLTYEQYF
15	TRBV7-9	TRBJ1-2	CASTSPIRGNYGYTF
12	TRBV5-1	TRBJ2-3	CASSTSPDTQYF
14	TRBV28	TRBJ2-2	CASSFQRNTGELFF
13	TRBV20-1	TRBJ1-1	CSALTGENTEAFF
14	TRBV28	TRBJ2-7	CASRKTGSPYEQYF